Below, one T cell receptor beta chain is given with its context. Its antigen has not been determined. No much larger clonotype is one base removed from it; base qualities were not supplied. Peripheral blood CD8+ and CD4+ T cells from healthy donors, Susac syndrome patients and multiple sclerosis patients were profiled by high-throughput TCR beta sequencing. The Susac syndrome patients fulfilled recently defined diagnostic criteria for either definite or probable disease. Bulk CD8+ and CD4+ T cells were purified by magnetic negative isolation, whereas CD8+ TEMRA cells were enriched by FACS. Blood was collected in EDTA tubes and processed within 24 hours, with PBMCs isolated through density gradient centrifugation. PBMCs intended for TCR sequencing were frozen in liquid nitrogen and were later thawed in a 37 degrees C water bath. Purity of sorted or isolated CD4+, CD8+ and CD8+ TEMRA cells was at least 90%.

This specimen belongs to a study of CD8 T cells in Susac syndrome (dated by TCRdb to about 2019). Describing the broader study: Among the sequenced Susac syndrome patients, six had clinically active disease and under ten were in clinical remission. At blood withdrawal, Susac syndrome patients were either therapy-naive, taking corticosteroids (in some cases with IVIg as well), or taking IVIg alone. Whether CD8+ T cell activation and differentiation in Susac syndrome was antigen driven was tested using repertoire sequencing. The study compared CD8+ T cell repertoire clonality among 12 healthy donors, about 14 Susac syndrome patients and 15 multiple sclerosis patients.

Broad study findings and their caveats: Roughly 15 and five Susac-specific public clones were found in the total CD8+ and CD8+ TEMRA repertoires, respectively. The number of individuals in the TCR sequencing and HLA analysis was acknowledged as relatively small. Susac syndrome CD8+ repertoires showed clonal expansion, highest in CD8+ TEMRA cells and greater in clinically active than remitting patients.

RNA was extracted using the RNeasy kit, and roughly 0.5 to 1 microgram was reverse transcribed with random hexamers. TCR beta CDR3 regions were amplified with the immunoSEQ multiplex PCR assay covering 54 Vbeta and 13 Jbeta segments. PCR amplification bias was corrected using a synthetic template baseline for primer optimization and computational correction. In the paper's pipeline: Only productive sequences were kept, with reads annotated to V, D and J genes according to IMGT and analyzed in immunoSEQ Analyzer. To calculate clonality, Shannon entropy was normalized by log2 of the number of productive unique sequences and then subtracted from one. For each patient and control, public and private clones were evaluated among the 100 most prevalent clones. A clone was defined as Susac-specific if it was absent from the healthy and MS cohorts, from about a thousand published viral clones and from other ImmuneACCESS disease sequences. TCRdb's own reprocessing of the public reads used fastp at Q25 and MiXCR and kept productive beta chains. Entries are consolidated by CDR3 protein sequence, retaining the most common genes and DNA. The V and J calls and clone size come from TCRdb's table, not from the authors' own analysis. Across this sample there are around 110,000 distinct CDR3 sequences, with 85% to 95% seen only once. Jointly, the top ten make up about 0.27% of the sample.

Between the V and J ends, shortened by 5 bases and 3 bases respectively, the junction contains 11 bases. Reading from cysteine to phenylalanine, the CDR3 counts 14 amino acids. Only the CDR3 DNA stays, 42 bases, in frame from base 1. For CDR1 and CDR2, the germline V gene (reference sequence) lists LNHDA and SQIVND. Sequences were obtained from CD8+ T cells from PBMCs. The chain is made from TRBV19 and TRBJ2-1; the D gene remains uncertain. This clonotype was sampled from a human donor with Susac syndrome. The CDR3 here reads CASSEAGGYNEQFF. The DNA sequence is given as TGTGCCAGTAGTGAGGCAGGTGGCTACAATGAGCAGTTCTTC.